The 10 T cell receptor beta chains given below trace back to one sample, sequenced in a study of long-term antiretroviral therapy in people with HIV. Samples were assayed with immunoSEQ v3.0 at survey level. Sequencing was performed with immunoSEQ multiplex PCR; in TCRdb, only in-frame clones are kept and a portion is missing. The sample contains some 25,000 clones, roughly 84% of which appear only once. The specimen was unsorted PBMCs, collected 3 years after starting antiretroviral therapy. The source is a man aged 50 or older with HIV.

V is TRBV7-2 and J is TRBJ2-1, with 9 bases matching TRBD2. With V trimmed by 1 base and J by 15 bases, 7 bases remained unmatched. Germline V gives CDR1 SGHTA, CDR2 FQGNSA. The CDR3 runs 13 residues. CDR3 nucleotides: TGTGCCAGCAGCTTAGGGCTAGCGGGGAGGATGTTCTTC. Translated, it gives CASSLGLAGRMFF. The full variable domain, with the rest looked up from reference TRBV7-2 and TRBJ2-1, is GAGVSQSPSNKVTEKGKDVELRCDPISGHTALYWYRQSLGQGLEFLIYFQGNSAPDKSGLPSDRFSAERTGGSVSTLTIQRTQQEDSAVYLCASSLGLAGRMFFGPGTRLTVL.

V is TRBV18 and J is TRBJ1-5; possible D gene TRBD1, 5 bases. The CDR3 consists of 14 residues. Trimming left V 5 bases short and J 5 bases short, with 13 bases between. CDR1 is KGHSH and CDR2 is LQKENI in the germline V gene. The CDR3 protein is CASSTKGDYQPQHF. CDR3 bases: TGTGCCAGCTCAACGAAAGGGGACTATCAGCCCCAGCATTTT.

The genes are TRBV11-2 and TRBJ2-3; D remains ambiguous. This CDR3 is 13 amino acids long. Trimming cost V 2 bases and J 4 bases, with 7 bases left between them. Germline CDR1 is SGHAT and CDR2 is FQNNGV. The CDR3 DNA is TGTGCCAGCAGCTTAACACCCCCAGATACGCAGTATTTT. Its protein is CASSLTPPDTQYF.

The chain links TRBV5-1 to TRBJ1-2; unclear D gene. This CDR3 has 16 residues. Germline V lookup: CDR1 SGHRS, CDR2 YFSETQ. Trimming removed 4 bases at V and 0 bases at J, with 16 bases between. The CDR3, as DNA: TGCGCCAGCAGCCCGTCATTGGGGAAAACTAACTATGGCTACACCTTC. This translates into CASSPSLGKTNYGYTF.

The chain is built from TRBV7-9 and TRBJ2-1; D ambiguous. The V gene's germline CDR1 is SEHNR and CDR2 FQNEAQ (reference sequence). The CDR3 runs to 15 residues. Trimming cost V 1 base and J 7 bases, with 14 bases left between them. In nucleotides, the CDR3 is TGTGCCAGCAGCTTAGGAGACGTCCTGGTTAATGAGCAGTTCTTC. Translation: CASSLGDVLVNEQFF.

The chain recombines TRBV18 with TRBJ2-2; TRBD1 is a possible D gene (5 bases). The CDR3 length is 15 residues. Germline loops: CDR1 KGHSH, CDR2 LQKENI. V was trimmed by 6 bases and J by 1 base, leaving 12 bases between them. The CDR3 spells CASSQGHKNTGELFF. Written as DNA, the CDR3 is TGTGCCAGCTCCCAAGGACACAAGAACACCGGGGAGCTGTTTTTT. The entire variable domain, with the rest obtained from reference TRBV18 and TRBJ2-2, is as follows: NAGVMQNPRHLVRRRGQEARLRCSPMKGHSHVYWYRQLPEEGLKFMVYLQKENIIDESGMPKERFSAEFPKEGPSILRIQQVVRGDSAAYFCASSQGHKNTGELFFGEGSRLTVL.

Regarding this clone: A read error may produce the germline difference seen at one junction end. The CDR3 bases are TGTGCCAGCAGCGTAGCTACGGGCAGGGCAGGAACCACCATATATTTT. Translation: CASSVATGRAGTTIYF. The V and J genes are TRBV9 and TRBJ1-3, with D possibly matching TRBD1 (5 bases). Germline CDR1 SGDLS, CDR2 YYNGEE. There are 16 residues in the CDR3.

CDR3 region: CASSVDLAGNTGELFF. The CDR3 nucleotides are TGTGCCAGCAGCGTAGACCTAGCGGGGAACACCGGGGAGCTGTTTTTT. The rearrangement links TRBV9 to TRBJ2-2; TRBD2 agrees at 8 bases. The germline V gene has CDR1 SGDLS and CDR2 YYNGEE. Trimming took 0 bases from V and 1 from J; bases not matched to a gene: 2. The CDR3 consists of 16 residues.

V is TRBV4-3 and J is TRBJ2-1; 8 bases are shared with TRBD2. CDR3 length equals 18 residues. V was clipped by 0 bases and J by 2 bases; unmatched bases: 9. CDR1 is LGHNA and CDR2 is YSLEER in the germline V gene. The CDR3 coding sequence is TGCGCCAGCAGCCAAGATTCCTTAGTCGGGGGGGCCTACAATGAGCAGTTCTTC. This codes for CASSQDSLVGGAYNEQFF.

V usage is TRBV27 and J usage is TRBJ2-3; 7 bases agree with TRBD2. The CDR3 extends over 12 amino acids. CDR1 is MNHEY, CDR2 SMNVEV, per germline (reference sequence). The V and J ends lost 7 bases and 6 bases, in that order; junction bases with no gene match: 4. In nucleotides, the CDR3 is TGTGCCAGCAAACCCGGGGGGGATACGCAGTATTTT. Amino acids: CASKPGGDTQYF.